This T cell receptor (beta chain) was profiled in a study of blood T cell repertoires in COVID-19. Study processing details: Reference gene primers were amplified, and this amplification served to estimate nucleated cell counts. The repertoire was sequenced with immunoSEQ multiplex PCR; TCRdb's copy has only in-frame clones and lacks some. V and J calls and clone size are copied from that table; D and trimming were computed from the DNA. The repertoire holds under 35,000 clones, with 88% as singletons. Trimming shortened V by 0 bases and J by 4 bases, and 13 bases separated the two germline ends. This CDR3 comprises 15 residues. In germline, CDR1 is SGHRS, CDR2 YFSETQ.

The receptor comes from a man aged 60-69 years with active COVID-19. The rearrangement uses TRBV5-1 and TRBJ2-5; the D gene is possibly TRBD1 (5 bases). The sequenced sample was peripheral blood. CDR3 DNA sequence: TGCGCCAGCAGCTTGGTTAGGGCTAGGGGAGAGACCCAGTACTTC. Encoded protein: CASSLVRARGETQYF.